A selection of T cell receptor beta chains follows, all from one sample in a study of blood T cell repertoires in COVID-19. Generated by immunoSEQ multiplex PCR, the TCRdb table keeps only in-frame clones and is missing some. The sample records over 150,000 clones, about 83% being singletons. Sequenced material: peripheral blood. The receptors were gathered from a woman aged 65 to 85 with COVID-19, enrolled during active disease. The CDR3 runs from the conserved cysteine through the conserved F or W. D genes are given only for firm matches. The listing skips clone size in some rows; elsewhere it reads once, few, many or a size class.

v_call	j_call	clone_size	d_call	cdr3_nt	cdr3_aa
TRBV28	TRBJ1-6	once	TRBD1	TGTGCCAGCAGCCCCGGACAGGGGGCGGGTCCCCTCCACTTT	CASSPGQGAGPLHF
TRBV7-7	TRBJ2-1	-	-	TGTGCTAGCAGCTTAGCCCCCAGGGTGCCCTACAATGAGCAGTTCTTC	CASSLAPRVPYNEQFF
TRBV2	TRBJ2-1	-	TRBD2	TGTGCCAGCAAAGCCGGGACTAGCGTTTACAATGAGCAGTTCTTC	CASKAGTSVYNEQFF
TRBV11-2	TRBJ2-7	few	TRBD1	TGTGCCAGCACCACCGGACAGGGTGAGGTCTACGAGCAGTACTTC	CASTTGQGEVYEQYF
TRBV5-4	TRBJ2-7	-	-	TGTGCCAGCAGCTTGGAAGGTGGGGGCCCTCAGTACTTC	CASSLEGGGPQYF
TRBV6-5	TRBJ2-7	once	TRBD2	TGTGCCAGCAGACCCCGAGCGGGGCGGGACCACGAGCAGTACTTC	CASRPRAGRDHEQYF
TRBV19	TRBJ1-5	few	-	TGTGCCAGTAGTAGCGGACTGTGGGGTCAGCCCCAGCATTTT	CASSSGLWGQPQHF
TRBV5-6	TRBJ1-4	-	TRBD1	TGTGCCAGCAGTTTGGACAGGGGAACTCAGACTAATGAAAAACTGTTTTTT	CASSLDRGTQTNEKLFF
TRBV19	TRBJ1-1	-	TRBD1	TGTGCCAGTAGTCCACGGACAGGGAAACGCACTGAAGCTTTCTTT	CASSPRTGKRTEAFF
TRBV11-2	TRBJ1-4	-	-	TGTGCCAGCAGCCACACCCGGACAGTAGGAGAAAAACTGTTTTTT	CASSHTRTVGEKLFF
TRBV28	TRBJ1-2	once	TRBD1	TGTGCCAGCAGTCTCCCACAGGGGGCTCCCTATGGCTACACCTTC	CASSLPQGAPYGYTF
TRBV5-1	TRBJ2-7	-	-	TGCGCCAGCAGCTTGGGTGGAGGATCCTACGAGCAGTACTTC	CASSLGGGSYEQYF
TRBV28	TRBJ1-4	-	TRBD1	TGTGCCAGCAGTTACCAGGGGGTAGTAAAACTGTTTTTT	CASSYQGVVKLFF
TRBV27	TRBJ2-7	-	-	TGTGCCAGCAGTTTGAGGATGAACTACGAGCAGTACTTC	CASSLRMNYEQYF
TRBV18	TRBJ2-4	-	TRBD1	TGTGCCAGCTCACCACCGGGACAGGAAATTCAGTACTTC	CASSPPGQEIQYF
TRBV10-3	TRBJ1-2	-	-	TGTGCCATCAGGTTAAGAGGGGGTTATGGCTACACCTTC	CAIRLRGGYGYTF
TRBV12-3/TRBV12-4	TRBJ1-2	-	-	TGTGCCAGCAGTCGTACAGTTAACTATGGCTACACCTTC	CASSRTVNYGYTF
TRBV3-1/TRBV3-2	TRBJ1-2	-	-	TGTGCCAGCAGCCAAATTAACACCGCCTTTGGTGGCTACACCTTC	CASSQINTAFGGYTF
TRBV19	TRBJ1-3	-	-	TGTGCCAGTACTGGGACATCTGGAAACACCATATATTTT	CASTGTSGNTIYF
TRBV4-1	TRBJ2-7	once	-	TGCGCCAGCAGCCAAGCCGGGACACCTTCGAACGAGCAGTACTTC	CASSQAGTPSNEQYF
TRBV14	TRBJ2-6	-	-	TGTGCCAGCAGTCTCTCTGGGGCCAACGTCCTGACTTTC	CASSLSGANVLTF
TRBV27	TRBJ2-2	-	TRBD1	TGTGCCAGTCATAGGGACAGTACGAACACCGGGGAGCTGTTTTTT	CASHRDSTNTGELFF
TRBV6-5	TRBJ1-1	-	-	TGTGCAGAAGGGCCGGGATCAGAAGCTTTCTTT	CAEGPGSEAFF
TRBV4-1	TRBJ2-5	-	TRBD1	TGCGCCAGCAGCCAAGCGACAGGGGTAGGGGAGACCCAGTACTTC	CASSQATGVGETQYF
TRBV20-1	TRBJ2-1	-	-	TGCAGTGCTAGTAGGAGCTCCTACAATGAGCAGTTCTTC	CSASRSSYNEQFF
TRBV6-4	TRBJ2-1	-	TRBD2	TGTGCCAGCAGTGACTCGGCGGGAGGGCCGGATGAGCAGTTCTTC	CASSDSAGGPDEQFF
TRBV10-3	TRBJ2-7	-	TRBD2	TGTGCCATCAGTGGGACTAGCGGGATGGGCGAGCAGTACTTC	CAISGTSGMGEQYF
TRBV21-1	TRBJ1-3	-	-	TGTGCCAGCAGCAATTATGACAGCATCAGCTCTGGAAACACCATATATTTT	CASSNYDSISSGNTIYF
TRBV7-9	TRBJ1-4	-	-	TGTGCCAGCAGCCCACAGGGTCTTAATGAAAAACTGTTTTTT	CASSPQGLNEKLFF
TRBV6-2/TRBV6-3	TRBJ1-5	-	TRBD1	TGTGCCAGCAGTTACTTGGGGACAGGGAGTCAGCCCCAGCATTTT	CASSYLGTGSQPQHF
TRBV7-2	TRBJ2-7	-	-	TGTGCCAGCAGCTTTGACAGCCCCTCCTACGAGCAGTACTTC	CASSFDSPSYEQYF
TRBV30	TRBJ1-5	-	TRBD1	TGTGCCTGGAGTTCAGGGGGAGGTAGCAATCAGCCCCAGCATTTT	CAWSSGGGSNQPQHF
TRBV28	TRBJ2-7	-	-	TGTGCCAGCAGTCGAGCGGAGGGGAGCTACGAGCAGTACTTC	CASSRAEGSYEQYF
TRBV4-2	TRBJ2-1	-	-	TGTGCCAGCAGCCAAGGAGGAGGGGTCAATGAGCAGTTCTTC	CASSQGGGVNEQFF
TRBV29-1	TRBJ2-1	-	TRBD2	TGCAGCGTTGTGGTTAGCGGGAGTGTTGAGCAGTTCTTC	CSVVVSGSVEQFF
TRBV12-3/TRBV12-4	TRBJ2-4	once	TRBD2	TGTGCCAGCTCTGCAGGGAGGGACATTCAGTACTTC	CASSAGRDIQYF
TRBV11-3	TRBJ1-6	-	-	TGTGCCAGCAGCCTACGGACGGGAAATTCACCCCTCCACTTT	CASSLRTGNSPLHF
TRBV2	TRBJ2-7	-	-	TGTGCCAGCAGCGGCGGGGTAGGAGGGCGCGAGCAGTACTTC	CASSGGVGGREQYF
TRBV27	TRBJ2-1	-	TRBD2	TGTGCCAGCAGACTAGCGGGAACCTACAATGAGCAGTTCTTC	CASRLAGTYNEQFF
TRBV19	TRBJ2-7	-	-	TGTGCCAGTCGCCTAGGACAGGGAGGGGCAGAGCAGTACTTC	CASRLGQGGAEQYF
TRBV11-3	TRBJ1-1	once	-	TGTGCCAGCAGCTTAGCAGCAGGGTTTTCAGCTTTCTTT	CASSLAAGFSAFF
TRBV18	TRBJ1-6	-	TRBD1	TGTGCCAGCTCACCAAAGACAGGGACCAATTCACCCCTCCACTTT	CASSPKTGTNSPLHF
TRBV12-3/TRBV12-4	TRBJ2-5	-	-	TGTGCCAGCAGCCTGGGAGGGGGAAAGACCCAGTACTTC	CASSLGGGKTQYF
TRBV7-8	TRBJ2-7	-	TRBD1	TGTGCCAGCAGCCGACAGGGGGCCTACGAGCAGTACTTC	CASSRQGAYEQYF
TRBV30	TRBJ2-7	-	-	TGTGCCTGGAGTAGGAGGGTGGGAAACTACGAGCAGTACTTC	CAWSRRVGNYEQYF
TRBV6-1	TRBJ2-7	-	-	TGTGCCAGCAGTGAAGTCGGTGGGAGGTTCTCCTACGAGCAGTACTTC	CASSEVGGRFSYEQYF
TRBV7-9	TRBJ2-7	-	-	TGTGCCAGCAGCTCCCCCGGAGGCGCTCACTACGAGCAGTACTTC	CASSSPGGAHYEQYF
TRBV5-1	TRBJ1-3	once	-	TGCGCCAGCAGCTTGGCCGCAGGGGCTGGAAACACCATATATTTT	CASSLAAGAGNTIYF
TRBV4-2	TRBJ1-5	-	-	TGTGCCAGCAGCTCGACAGGACTTAATCAGCCCCAGCATTTT	CASSSTGLNQPQHF
TRBV27	TRBJ2-1	few	-	TGTGCCAGCAGTTTACTCCAGGGTGACACAGGCAATGAGCAGTTCTTC	CASSLLQGDTGNEQFF
TRBV21-1	TRBJ2-6	-	-	TGTGCCAGGACAGGGGAAGGGGGAAGCTCTGGGGCCAACGTCCTGACTTTC	CARTGEGGSSGANVLTF
TRBV9	TRBJ1-2	-	TRBD1	TGTGCCAGCAGCCCGACAGGGGCCCTCTTCTCCTTC	CASSPTGALFSF
TRBV19	TRBJ2-2	once	TRBD2	TGTGCCAGTAGCGAGGGACTAGCGGCGAACACCGGGGAGCTGTTTTTT	CASSEGLAANTGELFF
TRBV29-1	TRBJ1-4	few	-	TGCAGCGTTGCCTCCGCAGAAACTAATGAAAAACTGTTTTTT	CSVASAETNEKLFF
TRBV2	TRBJ1-5	-	TRBD1	TGTGCCAGCAATATGGGACAGGGGGCTCGTCAGCCCCAGCATTTT	CASNMGQGARQPQHF
TRBV10-3	TRBJ2-2	-	-	TGTGCCATCAGGATCAGGGATGACACCGGGGAGCTGTTTTTT	CAIRIRDDTGELFF
TRBV10-3	TRBJ1-5	-	TRBD1	TGTGCCACCGGAATGTTAGGGGGCGATCAGCCCCAGCATTTT	CATGMLGGDQPQHF
TRBV7-2	TRBJ2-2	-	TRBD1	TGTGCCAGCAGCCCGTGGACAGGGTTGGCCACCGGGGAGCTGTTTTTT	CASSPWTGLATGELFF